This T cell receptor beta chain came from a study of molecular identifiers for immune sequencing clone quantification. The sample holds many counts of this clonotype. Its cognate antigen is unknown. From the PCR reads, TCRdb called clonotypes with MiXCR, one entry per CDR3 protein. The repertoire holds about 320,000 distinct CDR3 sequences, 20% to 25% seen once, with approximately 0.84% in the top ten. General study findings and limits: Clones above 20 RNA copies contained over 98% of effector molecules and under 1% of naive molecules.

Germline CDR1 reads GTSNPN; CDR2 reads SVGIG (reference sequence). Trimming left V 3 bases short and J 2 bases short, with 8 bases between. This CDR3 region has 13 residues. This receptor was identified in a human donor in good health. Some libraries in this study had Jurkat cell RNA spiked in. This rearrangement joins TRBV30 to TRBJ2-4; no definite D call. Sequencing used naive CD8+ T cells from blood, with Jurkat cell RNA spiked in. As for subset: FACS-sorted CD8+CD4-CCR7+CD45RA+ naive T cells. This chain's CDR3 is CAWRLETKNIQYF. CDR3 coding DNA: TGTGCCTGGAGGCTGGAGACCAAAAACATTCAGTACTTC.